This TCR beta chain was found in a study of radiotherapy plus CTLA-4 blockade in lung cancer. Study-level information: Disease control was seen in approximately 30% of patients, objective responses in roughly 19%.

A word on this clone: Its antigen remains unknown.

With ipilimumab providing CTLA-4 blockade, focal radiation was administered to patients who had chemo-refractory metastatic non-small-cell lung cancer. Points from the study as a whole: Among blood TCR repertoires after radiotherapy plus ipilimumab, tumor-derived clones expanded. The best prediction of response reportedly came from early blood T cell clone dynamics, with interferon-beta.

Repertoires were generated with immunoSEQ multiplex PCR, while TCRdb's copy carries only in-frame clones and drops some. Of tens of thousands of clones in the sample, approximately 81% were seen once. CDR1 is SGHAT and CDR2 is FQNNGV in the germline V gene. CDR3 length: 13 residues. Trimming left V 8 bases short and J 2 bases short, with 13 bases between. The rearrangement uses TRBV11-2 and TRBJ2-7; weak D call: TRBD2 (6 bases). The TCR comes from a human donor with non-small cell lung cancer that progressed on radiotherapy plus ipilimumab. The sample here was peripheral blood, taken from a patient treated with radiotherapy plus ipilimumab. CDR3 residues: CASRPAGTYEQYF. For the CDR3, the DNA is TGTGCCAGCCGCCCTGCGGGGACCTACGAGCAGTACTTC.